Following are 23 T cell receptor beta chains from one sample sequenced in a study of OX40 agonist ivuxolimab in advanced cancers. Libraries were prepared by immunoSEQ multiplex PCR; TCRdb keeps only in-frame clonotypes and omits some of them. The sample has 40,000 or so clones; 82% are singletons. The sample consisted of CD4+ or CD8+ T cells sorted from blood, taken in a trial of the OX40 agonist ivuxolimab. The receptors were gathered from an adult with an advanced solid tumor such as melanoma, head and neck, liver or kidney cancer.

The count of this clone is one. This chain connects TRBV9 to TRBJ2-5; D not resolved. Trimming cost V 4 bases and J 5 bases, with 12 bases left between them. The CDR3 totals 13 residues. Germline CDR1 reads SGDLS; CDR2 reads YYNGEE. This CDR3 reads CASSLLHPETQYF. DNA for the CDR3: TGTGCCAGCAGCCTTCTTCACCCGGAGACCCAGTACTTC.

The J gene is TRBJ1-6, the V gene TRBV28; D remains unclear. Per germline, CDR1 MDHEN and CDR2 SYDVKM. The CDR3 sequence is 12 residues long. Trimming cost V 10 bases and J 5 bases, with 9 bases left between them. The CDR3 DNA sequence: TGTGCCACCAAAGTAGATAATTCACCCCTCCACTTT. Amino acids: CATKVDNSPLHF.

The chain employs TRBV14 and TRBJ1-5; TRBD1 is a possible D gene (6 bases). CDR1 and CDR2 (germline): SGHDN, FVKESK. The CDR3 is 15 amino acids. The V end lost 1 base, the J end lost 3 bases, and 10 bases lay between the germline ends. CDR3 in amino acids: CASSQAGGSNQPQHF. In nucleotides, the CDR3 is TGTGCCAGCAGCCAAGCCGGGGGCTCCAATCAGCCCCAGCATTTT.

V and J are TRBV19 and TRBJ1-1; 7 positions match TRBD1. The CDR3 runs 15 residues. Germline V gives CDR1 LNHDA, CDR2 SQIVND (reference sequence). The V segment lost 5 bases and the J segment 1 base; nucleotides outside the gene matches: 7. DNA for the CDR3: TGTGCCAGTAGTCACAGGGCAGGGGGGAACACTGAAGCTTTCTTT. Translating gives CASSHRAGGNTEAFF.

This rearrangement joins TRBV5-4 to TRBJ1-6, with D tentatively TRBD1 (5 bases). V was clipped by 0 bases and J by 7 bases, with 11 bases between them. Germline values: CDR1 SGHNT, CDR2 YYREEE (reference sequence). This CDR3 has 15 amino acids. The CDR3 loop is CASSLASGGNSPLHF. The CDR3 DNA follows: TGTGCCAGCAGCTTGGCCTCGGGGGGAAATTCACCCCTCCACTTT.

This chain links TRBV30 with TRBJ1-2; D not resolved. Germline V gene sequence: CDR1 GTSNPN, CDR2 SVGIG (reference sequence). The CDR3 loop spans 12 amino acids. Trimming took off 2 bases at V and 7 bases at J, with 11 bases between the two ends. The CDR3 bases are TGTGCCTGGAGTAAGGCAGTCTCTGGCTACACCTTC. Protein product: CAWSKAVSGYTF. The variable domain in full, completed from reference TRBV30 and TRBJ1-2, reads SQTIHQWPATLVQPVGSPLSLECTVEGTSNPNLYWYRQAAGRGLQLLFYSVGIGQISSEVPQNLSASRPQDRQFILSSKKLLLSDSGFYLCAWSKAVSGYTFGSGTRLTVV.

The CDR3 nucleotides read TGTGCCAGCAGCTTAAGTGTGGGAAACACCATATATTTT. Amino acid sequence: CASSLSVGNTIYF. The chain is built from TRBV7-3 and TRBJ1-3; D remains unclear. Germline V CDR1 and CDR2: SGHTA, FQGTGA. V was shortened by 1 base and J by 4 bases, with 5 bases between the two germline ends. The CDR3 is made up of 13 amino acids.

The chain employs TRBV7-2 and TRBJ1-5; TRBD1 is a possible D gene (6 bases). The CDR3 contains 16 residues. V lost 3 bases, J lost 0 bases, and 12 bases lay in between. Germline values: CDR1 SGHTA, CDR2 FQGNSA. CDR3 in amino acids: CASSLRQAVSNQPQHF. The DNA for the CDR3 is TGTGCCAGCAGCTTGCGACAGGCGGTTAGCAATCAGCCCCAGCATTTT.

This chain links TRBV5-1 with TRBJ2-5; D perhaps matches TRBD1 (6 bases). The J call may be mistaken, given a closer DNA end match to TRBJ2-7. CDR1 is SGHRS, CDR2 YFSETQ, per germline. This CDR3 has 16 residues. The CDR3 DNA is TGCGCCAGCAGCCCGAACACAGGGAAAAGCTCCTACGAGCAGTACTTC. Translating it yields CASSPNTGKSSYEQYF.

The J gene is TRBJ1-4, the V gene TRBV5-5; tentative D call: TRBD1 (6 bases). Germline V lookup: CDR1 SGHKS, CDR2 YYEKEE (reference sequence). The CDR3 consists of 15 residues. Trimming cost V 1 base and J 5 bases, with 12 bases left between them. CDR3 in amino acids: CASSLSPGHNEKLFF. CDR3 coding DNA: TGTGCCAGCAGCTTGTCCCCGGGACACAATGAAAAACTGTTTTTT.

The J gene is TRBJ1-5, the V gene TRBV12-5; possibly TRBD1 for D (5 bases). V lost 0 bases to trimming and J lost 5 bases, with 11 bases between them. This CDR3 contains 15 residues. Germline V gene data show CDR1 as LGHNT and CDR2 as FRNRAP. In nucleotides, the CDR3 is TGTGCTAGTGGTTTGGTGAGGGGTGTCGATCAGCCCCAGCATTTT. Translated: CASGLVRGVDQPQHF.

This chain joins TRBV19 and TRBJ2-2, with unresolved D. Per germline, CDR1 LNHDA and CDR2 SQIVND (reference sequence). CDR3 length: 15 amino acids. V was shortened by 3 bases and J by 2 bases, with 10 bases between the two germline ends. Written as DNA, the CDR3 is TGTGCCAGTAGTATTTACGGCACAAACACCGGGGAGCTGTTTTTT. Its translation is CASSIYGTNTGELFF.

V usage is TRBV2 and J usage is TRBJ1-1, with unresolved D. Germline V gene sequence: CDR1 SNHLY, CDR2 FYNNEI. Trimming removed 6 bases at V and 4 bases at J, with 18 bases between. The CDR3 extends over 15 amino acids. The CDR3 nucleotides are TGTGCCAGCAGAACCACGACGGGGAGGCGCACTGAAGCTTTCTTT. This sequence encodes CASRTTTGRRTEAFF.

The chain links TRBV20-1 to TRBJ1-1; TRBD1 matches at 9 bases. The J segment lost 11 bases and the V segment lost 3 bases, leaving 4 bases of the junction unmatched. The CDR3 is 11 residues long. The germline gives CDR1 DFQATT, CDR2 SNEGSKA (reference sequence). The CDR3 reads CSARLGQGAFF. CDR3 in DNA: TGCAGTGCTAGGCTTGGACAGGGGGCTTTCTTT.

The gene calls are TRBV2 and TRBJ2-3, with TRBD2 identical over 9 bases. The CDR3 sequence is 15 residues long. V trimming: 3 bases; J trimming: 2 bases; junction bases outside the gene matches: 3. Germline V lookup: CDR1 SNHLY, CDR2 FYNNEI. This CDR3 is CASSDIAGVTDTQYF. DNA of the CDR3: TGTGCCAGCAGTGACATAGCGGGAGTCACAGATACGCAGTATTTT.

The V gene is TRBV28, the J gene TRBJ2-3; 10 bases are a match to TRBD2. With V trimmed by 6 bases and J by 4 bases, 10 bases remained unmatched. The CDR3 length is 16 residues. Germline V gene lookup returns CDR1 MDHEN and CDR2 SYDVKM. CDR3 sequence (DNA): TGTGCCAGCAGGTCACTAGCGGGAAGTTCCGCAGATACGCAGTATTTT. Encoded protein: CASRSLAGSSADTQYF.

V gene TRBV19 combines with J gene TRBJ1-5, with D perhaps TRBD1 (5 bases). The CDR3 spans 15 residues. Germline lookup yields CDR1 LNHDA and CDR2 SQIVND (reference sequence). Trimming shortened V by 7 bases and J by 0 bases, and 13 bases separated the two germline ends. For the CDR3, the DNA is TGTGCCAGTATTGCCGGGACGGTTAGCAATCAGCCCCAGCATTTT. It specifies CASIAGTVSNQPQHF.

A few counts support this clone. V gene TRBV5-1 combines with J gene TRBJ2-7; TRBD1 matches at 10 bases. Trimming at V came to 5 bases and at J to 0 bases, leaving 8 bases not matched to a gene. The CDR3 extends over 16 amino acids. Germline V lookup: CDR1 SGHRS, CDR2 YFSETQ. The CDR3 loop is CASRKGQGLYSYEQYF. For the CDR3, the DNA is TGCGCCAGCAGAAAGGGACAGGGGCTATACTCCTACGAGCAGTACTTC.

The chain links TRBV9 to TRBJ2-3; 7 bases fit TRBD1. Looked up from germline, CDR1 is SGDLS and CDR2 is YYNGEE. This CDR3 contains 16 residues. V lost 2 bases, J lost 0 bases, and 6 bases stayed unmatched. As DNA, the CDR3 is TGTGCCAGCAGCGTCGGGACAGCGACTAGCACAGATACGCAGTATTTT. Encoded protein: CASSVGTATSTDTQYF. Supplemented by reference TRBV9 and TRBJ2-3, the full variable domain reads DSGVTQTPKHLITATGQRVTLRCSPRSGDLSVYWYQQSLDQGLQFLIQYYNGEERAKGNILERFSAQQFPDLHSELNLSSLELGDSALYFCASSVGTATSTDTQYFGPGTRLTVL.

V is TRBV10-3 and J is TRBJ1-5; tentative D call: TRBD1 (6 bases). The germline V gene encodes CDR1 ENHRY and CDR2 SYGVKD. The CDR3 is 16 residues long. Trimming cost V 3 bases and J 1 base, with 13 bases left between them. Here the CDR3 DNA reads TGTGCCATCAGTGACAGGGACAAAGGGAGCAATCAGCCCCAGCATTTT. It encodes CAISDRDKGSNQPQHF.

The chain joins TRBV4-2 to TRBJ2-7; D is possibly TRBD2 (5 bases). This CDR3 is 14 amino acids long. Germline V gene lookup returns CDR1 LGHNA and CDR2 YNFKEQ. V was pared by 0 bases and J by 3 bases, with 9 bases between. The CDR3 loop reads CASSQEGAGYEQYF. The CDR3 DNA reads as TGTGCCAGCAGCCAAGAAGGTGCGGGCTACGAGCAGTACTTC.

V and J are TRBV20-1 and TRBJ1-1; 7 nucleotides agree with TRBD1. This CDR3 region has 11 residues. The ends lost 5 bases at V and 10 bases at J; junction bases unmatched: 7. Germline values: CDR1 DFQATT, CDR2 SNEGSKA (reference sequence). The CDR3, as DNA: TGCAGTGCTCCGGGACAGACAGGAGCTTTCTTT. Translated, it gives CSAPGQTGAFF.

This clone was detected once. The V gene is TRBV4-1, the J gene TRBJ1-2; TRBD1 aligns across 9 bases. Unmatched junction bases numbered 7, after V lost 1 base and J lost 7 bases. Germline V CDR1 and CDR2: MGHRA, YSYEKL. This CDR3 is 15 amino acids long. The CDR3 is CASSQVPDRGLGYTF. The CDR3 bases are TGCGCCAGCAGCCAAGTTCCGGACAGGGGACTTGGCTACACCTTC.